This T cell receptor (beta chain) was observed in a study of cytomegalovirus exposure and HLA in healthy donors. CDR3 size: 15 residues. After removal of 3 bases from V and 4 bases from J, the junction contained 5 bases not matched to a gene. From germline, CDR1 is SGHAT and CDR2 FQNNGV. PCR involved 60 Vbeta and 13 Jbeta primers. Profiled with immunoSEQ multiplex PCR; TCRdb holds only in-frame clones, not every one. The data show fewer than 40,000 clones, about four fifths seen once. The sample was PBMCs. V usage is TRBV11-2 and J usage is TRBJ2-3, with TRBD2 matching over 9 bases. The TCR originated in a woman in her thirties or forties in good health and CMV-seronegative. This CDR3 reads CASSFPAGGSDTQYF. CDR3 nucleotide sequence: TGTGCCAGCAGCTTCCCAGCGGGGGGTTCAGATACGCAGTATTTT.